These 17 T cell receptor beta chains came from one sample sequenced in a study of T cells after somatic rescue of genetic block. Clones were sequenced by immunoSEQ multiplex PCR, and TCRdb holds only the in-frame ones, with some missing. The sample lists fewer than 150,000 clones, under 95% seen once, with roughly 1.5% in the top ten. The material sequenced was peripheral blood mononuclear cells (PBMCs). These receptors were taken from a woman younger than 35.

J is TRBJ1-6 and V is TRBV21-1; the table's D gene call, TRBD1, was not cross checked with the DNA. TRBV21-1 is a pseudogene locus. The CDR3 loop spans 17 amino acids. The CDR3 sequence: CASNTSWDRAYNSPLHF. Here the CDR3 DNA reads TGTGCCAGCAACACCTCCTGGGACAGGGCCTATAATTCACCCCTCCACTTT.

The V call is TRBV19, the J call TRBJ2-1; D is undetermined. The CDR3 contains 14 residues. Germline assignment: CDR1 LNHDA and CDR2 SQIVND (reference sequence). V was pared by 3 bases and J by 2 bases, with 8 bases between. CDR3: CASSMGSTYNEQFF. The DNA of the CDR3 is TGTGCCAGTAGTATGGGCTCTACCTACAATGAGCAGTTCTTC.

This clone is a singleton in its sample. V is TRBV6-5 and J is TRBJ2-5, with TRBD2 matching 11 bases. This CDR3 has 16 residues. The ends lost 4 bases at V and 5 bases at J; junction bases unmatched: 9. Germline V gives CDR1 MNHEY, CDR2 SVGAGI. The CDR3 reads CASSSPLAGGRETQYF. Here the CDR3 DNA reads TGTGCCAGCAGTTCCCCCCTAGCGGGGGGCCGGGAGACCCAGTACTTC.

The rearrangement links TRBV28 to TRBJ1-2; maybe TRBD1 (5 bases). V dropped 4 bases and J dropped 6 bases, with 12 bases sitting between them. Per the germline V gene, CDR1 is MDHEN and CDR2 is SYDVKM. There are 13 residues in the CDR3. CDR3 bases: TGTGCCAGCAGTTACCGGTGGGGGGATGGCTACACCTTC. Protein: CASSYRWGDGYTF.

This clone was seen just once. V is TRBV15 and J is TRBJ2-3; a weak D match, TRBD2 (6 bases). Germline lookup yields CDR1 LNHNV and CDR2 YYDKDF (reference sequence). V was cut by 5 bases and J by 0 bases, with 15 bases left in between. CDR3 length: 16 residues. The CDR3 region is CATSSTTSDSTDTQYF. CDR3 DNA: TGTGCCACCAGCTCGACGACTAGTGATAGCACAGATACGCAGTATTTT.

The table lists this clone with a count of one. The DNA for the CDR3 is TGTGCCTGGGAGCGTAGCACAGATACGCAGTATTTT. Translated, it gives CAWERSTDTQYF. The V gene is TRBV30, the J gene TRBJ2-3; the D is unclear. The CDR3 is 12 amino acids. Trimming stripped 5 bases from V and 0 bases from J, with 6 bases between. Germline CDR1 reads GTSNPN; CDR2 reads SVGIG (reference sequence).

The chain couples TRBV7-2 to TRBJ2-7, with 11 bases matching TRBD2. Trimming at V came to 5 bases and at J to 3 bases, leaving 6 bases not matched to a gene. Per the germline V gene, CDR1 is SGHTA and CDR2 is FQGNSA. The CDR3 extends over 15 amino acids. The CDR3 here is CASSPFSGGDYEQYF. The CDR3 coding sequence is TGTGCCAGCAGCCCCTTTAGCGGGGGGGACTACGAGCAGTACTTC.

This chain joins TRBV27 and TRBJ1-5; TRBD1 is a possible D gene (5 bases). This CDR3 has 16 amino acids. The ends were cut back, 6 bases at V and 4 bases at J, with 19 bases in the middle. The germline V gene encodes CDR1 MNHEY and CDR2 SMNVEV (reference sequence). The CDR3 protein is CASSPRAGEENQPQHF. CDR3 nucleotide sequence: TGTGCCAGCAGCCCCCGGGCGGGGGAGGAGAATCAGCCCCAGCATTTT.

V usage is TRBV23-1 and J usage is TRBJ2-2; the D is unclear. TRBV23-1 is filed as an ORF, its function uncertain. The CDR3 has 16 residues. Trimming shortened V by 0 bases and J by 1 base, and 9 bases separated the two germline ends. The CDR3 bases are TGCGCCAGCAGTCAATCGTGGGTCAAGAACACCGGGGAGCTGTTTTTT. As protein: CASSQSWVKNTGELFF.

The chain combines TRBV30 with TRBJ1-2, with a possible D match to TRBD1 (6 bases). V was shortened by 0 bases and J by 4 bases, with 15 bases between the two germline ends. The CDR3 extends over 15 amino acids. The germline V gene has CDR1 GTSNPN and CDR2 SVGIG (reference sequence). CDR3 DNA sequence: TGTGCCTGGAGTGTATTTCGGGGGCGCGGCTATGGCTACACCTTC. It translates to CAWSVFRGRGYGYTF.

The chain has TRBV5-1 and TRBJ1-2, with 11 bases matching TRBD1. The CDR3 covers 15 residues. Germline V gene lookup returns CDR1 SGHRS and CDR2 YFSETQ. V lost 4 bases to trimming and J lost 5 bases; unmatched junction nucleotides: 7. CDR3 sequence (DNA): TGCGCCAGCAGCCCCGGACAGGGGGCTAGATATGGCTACACCTTC. Its translation is CASSPGQGARYGYTF.

V is TRBV11-2 and J is TRBJ2-3, with a possible D match to TRBD2 (7 bases). In germline, CDR1 is SGHAT, CDR2 FQNNGV. The CDR3 totals 16 residues. Trimming cost V 0 bases and J 1 base, with 11 bases left between them. The CDR3 nucleotides are TGTGCCAGCAGCTTAGATCGAGGGGGGGGCACAGATACGCAGTATTTT. This codes for CASSLDRGGGTDTQYF.

The rearrangement joins TRBV4-1 to TRBJ1-6; D ambiguous. CDR3 length: 14 amino acids. Trimming stripped 0 bases from V and 9 bases from J, with 9 bases between. Germline V CDR1 and CDR2: MGHRA, YSYEKL. Here the CDR3 reads CASSQDSRVSPLHF. The CDR3, as DNA: TGCGCCAGCAGCCAAGATAGTCGGGTTTCACCCCTCCACTTT.

The V call is TRBV15, the J call TRBJ1-6; TRBD1 might be the D (6 bases). The V end was cut by 0 bases, the J end by 4 bases, with 16 bases between. The CDR3 covers 18 residues. Germline values: CDR1 LNHNV, CDR2 YYDKDF (reference sequence). The CDR3 DNA reads TGTGCCACCAGCAGAGATCCCCTCCGGACAGATTATAATTCACCCCTCCACTTT. As protein: CATSRDPLRTDYNSPLHF.

The chain couples TRBV5-3 to TRBJ1-2; D not certain. TRBV5-3 is placed among ORFs of uncertain function. This CDR3 is 13 amino acids long. The germline V and J ends were trimmed by 6 bases and 5 bases, with 14 bases remaining between them. In DNA form, the CDR3 reads TGTGCCAGAAACCCACCGACGTATTATGGCTACACCTTC. It encodes CARNPPTYYGYTF.

In its sample, this clone was seen once. For the CDR3, the DNA is TGTGCCTGGAGTGTGGGACAGGCTAGCTCCTATAATTCACCCCTCCACTTT. As protein: CAWSVGQASSYNSPLHF. The chain couples TRBV30 to TRBJ1-6; TRBD1 matches 8 bases. After removal of 0 bases from V and 0 bases from J, the junction contained 4 bases not matched to a gene. Looked up from germline, CDR1 is GTSNPN and CDR2 is SVGIG (reference sequence). The CDR3 sequence is 17 residues long. Supplemented by reference TRBV30 and TRBJ1-6, the full variable domain reads SQTIHQWPATLVQPVGSPLSLECTVEGTSNPNLYWYRQAAGRGLQLLFYSVGIGQISSEVPQNLSASRPQDRQFILSSKKLLLSDSGFYLCAWSVGQASSYNSPLHFGNGTRLTVT.

The J gene is TRBJ2-3, the V gene TRBV19; D possibly corresponds to TRBD1 (6 bases). CDR1 and CDR2 from the germline V gene are LNHDA and SQIVND (reference sequence). Trimming left V 3 bases short and J 4 bases short, with 14 bases between. The CDR3 runs to 15 residues. In DNA form, the CDR3 reads TGTGCCAGTAGTATTAACAGGGCTCGACCAGATACGCAGTATTTT. This translates into CASSINRARPDTQYF.